The rows below give T cell receptor beta chains drawn from one sample of a study of response to subunit inactivated influenza vaccine. In TCRdb, the RT-PCR reads were re-called with MiXCR into one record per CDR3 protein. The table includes 600,000 to 850,000 distinct CDR3 sequences, approximately 15% detected once. This specimen was PBMCs from blood, taken 14 days before vaccination. The receptors derive from a man in his fifties or sixties who received an inactivated influenza vaccine. CDR3s include the opening cysteine and the closing phenylalanine or tryptophan. A D gene is named only where the DNA matches it firmly. Some rows mark clone size as missing; the rest say once, few, many or name a class of expanded clone.

v_call,j_call,d_call,clone_size,cdr3_aa,cdr3_nt
TRBV20-1,TRBJ2-2,TRBD2,few,CSARSLAGTNTGELFF,TGCAGTGCTAGATCCCTAGCGGGAACGAACACCGGGGAGCTGTTTTTT
TRBV20-1,TRBJ1-5,-,few,CSATRQTQGPQHF,TGCAGTGCTACTAGACAGACTCAGGGGCCCCAGCATTTT
TRBV3-1,TRBJ1-1,-,-,CASSQLQGGAEAFF,TGTGCCAGCAGCCAACTACAGGGTGGAGCTGAAGCTTTCTTT
TRBV29-1,TRBJ2-1,TRBD2,-,CSVAPSQGAGEQFF,TGCAGCGTTGCTCCAAGTCAGGGAGCGGGGGAGCAGTTCTTC
TRBV5-1,TRBJ2-7,-,-,CASSLFGGYNDEQYF,TGCGCCAGCAGCTTGTTCGGCGGTTATAACGACGAGCAGTACTTC
TRBV3-1,TRBJ2-1,-,-,CASSGYREEQFF,TGTGCCAGCAGCGGGTACCGGGAAGAGCAGTTCTTC
TRBV28,TRBJ1-1,-,few,CASSTDPREAFF,TGTGCCAGCAGTACCGACCCACGGGAAGCTTTCTTT
TRBV12-3/TRBV12-4,TRBJ1-3,-,few,CASSLRVGAAADTIYF,TGTGCCAGCAGTTTAAGAGTCGGTGCCGCGGCCGACACCATATATTTT
TRBV25-1,TRBJ2-5,-,-,CASSEGFLSMQETQYF,TGTGCCAGCAGTGAAGGTTTTTTAAGTATGCAAGAGACCCAGTACTTC
TRBV19,TRBJ2-1,-,many,CASSPSYNEQFF,TGTGCCAGTAGCCCTTCATACAATGAGCAGTTCTTC
TRBV6-2/TRBV6-3,TRBJ1-6,-,few,CASSYSIRIGNSPLHF,TGTGCCAGCAGTTACTCGATCCGGATTGGGAATTCACCCCTCCACTTT
TRBV7-2,TRBJ1-4,-,many,CASSPQQGNEKLFF,TGTGCCAGCAGCCCCCAACAGGGAAATGAAAAACTGTTTTTT
TRBV4-2,TRBJ1-2,-,few,CASSQETYYGYTF,TGTGCCAGCAGCCAAGAGACTTACTATGGCTACACCTTC
TRBV12-3/TRBV12-4,TRBJ1-1,-,few,CASRRDWNTEAFF,TGTGCCAGCAGAAGGGACTGGAACACTGAAGCTTTCTTT
TRBV11-2,TRBJ2-3,TRBD2,-,CASSLSLLAGARGDTQYF,TGTGCCAGCAGCTTAAGTTTACTAGCGGGGGCGAGGGGAGATACGCAGTATTTT
TRBV2,TRBJ2-7,-,-,CASSSNWGEQYF,TGTGCCAGCAGTTCGAATTGGGGCGAGCAGTACTTC
TRBV3-1,TRBJ2-2,-,-,CASSPRDGTGELFF,TGTGCCAGCAGCCCCCGGGACGGCACCGGGGAGCTGTTTTTT
TRBV12-3/TRBV12-4,TRBJ1-1,TRBD1,-,CASSPGQGWNTEAFF,TGTGCCAGCAGCCCAGGACAGGGCTGGAACACTGAAGCTTTCTTT
TRBV6-1,TRBJ2-7,TRBD1,few,CASSPGQFTYEQYF,TGTGCCAGCAGTCCGGGACAGTTTACCTACGAGCAGTACTTC
TRBV27,TRBJ2-7,TRBD2,-,CASSLGLTYGQYF,TGTGCCAGCAGTTTGGGACTAACCTACGGGCAGTACTTC
TRBV20-1,TRBJ2-1,TRBD2,few,CSARPTSSYNEQFF,TGCAGTGCTAGACCGACTAGCAGCTACAATGAGCAGTTCTTC
TRBV20-1,TRBJ1-1,-,few,CSASGTRGTEAFF,TGCAGTGCTAGTGGAACCCGGGGCACTGAAGCTTTCTTT
TRBV5-1,TRBJ2-1,-,-,CASSLVASNEQFF,TGCGCCAGCAGCTTGGTGGCAAGTAATGAGCAGTTCTTC
TRBV20-1,TRBJ2-5,TRBD1,many,CSASRDRETQYF,TGCAGTGCTAGCCGGGACAGAGAGACCCAGTACTTC
TRBV20-1,TRBJ2-5,TRBD2,-,CSASMAGGSQETQYF,TGCAGTGCTAGTATGGCGGGGGGGAGCCAAGAGACCCAGTACTTC
TRBV6-2/TRBV6-3,TRBJ1-5,-,many,CASSYWRDRQPQHF,TGTGCCAGCAGTTACTGGAGGGACCGGCAGCCCCAGCATTTT
TRBV3-1,TRBJ1-2,-,few,CASSQVGGGGYTF,TGTGCCAGCAGCCAAGTCGGGGGCGGCGGGTACACCTTC
TRBV20-1,TRBJ2-1,TRBD1,-,CSARAPGQGVNEQFF,TGCAGTGCTAGAGCCCCGGGACAGGGTGTGAATGAGCAGTTCTTC
TRBV20-1,TRBJ2-5,TRBD1,many,CSARDEGAEETQYF,TGCAGTGCTAGAGATGAGGGGGCGGAAGAGACCCAGTACTTC
TRBV28,TRBJ1-2,-,-,CASTGPHEGYTF,TGTGCCAGCACGGGGCCCCATGAGGGCTACACCTTC
TRBV7-8,TRBJ2-5,-,-,CASSFGEGYQETQYF,TGTGCCAGCAGCTTTGGAGAGGGTTACCAAGAGACCCAGTACTTC
TRBV7-8,TRBJ1-2,-,-,CASSPRTVGFGYTF,TGTGCCAGCAGCCCAAGGACAGTTGGCTTTGGCTACACCTTC
TRBV12-3/TRBV12-4,TRBJ2-1,TRBD2,few,CASSLSGTSGRRNEQFF,TGTGCCAGCAGCCTTTCGGGGACTAGCGGGAGAAGGAATGAGCAGTTCTTC
TRBV6-5,TRBJ2-1,-,many,CASSYSGTGNEQFF,TGTGCCAGCAGTTACTCTGGGACCGGCAATGAGCAGTTCTTC
TRBV7-2,TRBJ2-7,-,-,CASSLAGGGSYEQYF,TGTGCCAGCAGCTTAGCGGGCGGAGGGTCCTACGAGCAGTACTTC
TRBV5-1,TRBJ2-5,-,-,CASSQHYQETQYF,TGCGCCAGCAGCCAGCATTACCAAGAGACCCAGTACTTC
TRBV5-1,TRBJ2-7,-,few,CASSLDGRYEQYF,TGCGCCAGCAGCTTGGACGGCAGATACGAGCAGTACTTC
TRBV12-3/TRBV12-4,TRBJ2-1,-,few,CASSPLRTATNEQFF,TGTGCCAGCAGCCCTCTGAGGACAGCCACGAATGAGCAGTTCTTC
TRBV6-2/TRBV6-3,TRBJ2-2,-,few,CASSYSRPGKAGELFF,TGTGCCAGCAGTTACTCGAGGCCAGGAAAGGCCGGGGAGCTGTTTTTT
TRBV4-3,TRBJ2-1,TRBD2,-,CASSQVWGTSGVYYNEQFF,TGCGCCAGCAGCCAAGTTTGGGGGACTAGCGGGGTATACTACAATGAGCAGTTCTTC
TRBV29-1,TRBJ2-7,TRBD2,few,CSVGTSGSYKGEQYF,TGCAGCGTCGGGACTAGCGGGAGCTATAAGGGGGAGCAGTACTTC
TRBV7-2,TRBJ2-1,TRBD1,-,CASSPGQGSYYNEQFF,TGTGCCAGCAGCCCGGGACAGGGCTCGTACTACAATGAGCAGTTCTTC
TRBV10-3,TRBJ1-2,-,few,CAISESRDTGAYGYTF,TGTGCCATCAGTGAGTCGAGGGACACGGGGGCCTATGGCTACACCTTC
TRBV7-9,TRBJ1-2,-,few,CASSLTGTHGYTF,TGTGCCAGCAGCTTAACAGGGACCCATGGCTACACCTTC
TRBV6-2/TRBV6-3,TRBJ2-1,TRBD1,few,CASSYPTGTTYNEQFF,TGTGCCAGCAGCTACCCGACAGGGACCACCTACAATGAGCAGTTCTTC
TRBV28,TRBJ1-5,-,-,CASSWGGKDQPQHF,TGTGCCAGCAGTTGGGGGGGCAAGGATCAGCCCCAGCATTTT
TRBV29-1,TRBJ2-1,-,-,CSVDKGASSYNEQFF,TGCAGCGTTGATAAAGGGGCTAGCTCCTACAATGAGCAGTTCTTC